This TCR beta chain was profiled in a study of response to subunit inactivated influenza vaccine. Each CDR3 protein is one row after TCRdb ran MiXCR on the RT-PCR reads. This sample has around 710,000 distinct CDR3 sequences, with about 15% found just once. Per the germline V gene, CDR1 is MDHEN and CDR2 is SYDVKM. The CDR3 runs to 15 residues. Trimming removed 3 bases at V and 1 base at J, with 12 bases between. In regard to this clonotype: Its antigen is as yet unknown.

Study conclusions and caveats: Authors suggested few new T cells are recruited by each seasonal influenza vaccination.

The origin of this receptor is a man in his fifties or sixties who received an inactivated influenza vaccine. V is TRBV28 and J is TRBJ1-2; TRBD1 might be the D (5 bases). The sample here was PBMCs from blood, taken 14 days before vaccination. CDR3 loop: CASSFGRANNYGYTF. The CDR3 DNA reads as TGTGCCAGCAGTTTCGGCAGGGCCAATAACTATGGCTACACCTTC.